This TCR beta chain was retrieved from a study of blood T cell repertoires in COVID-19. Across the study: Samples representing acute and convalescent COVID-19 were sourced from the United States, Italy and Spain. Sample material is recorded as cDNA or gDNA derived from T cells, B-cell-depleted T cells, or PBMCs.

Germline trimming cut 0 bases from V and 4 bases from J; bases unmatched to any gene: 7. The CDR3 contains 17 residues. From germline, CDR1 is SGHTA and CDR2 FQGNSA. In the authors' methods: Using reference gene primer amplification, nucleated cell counts were estimated. The repertoire was sequenced with immunoSEQ multiplex PCR; TCRdb's copy has only in-frame clones and lacks some. That table furnishes V, J and clone size, whereas the DNA furnished D and trimming. Of around 89,000 clones in the sample, about two thirds were seen once. The TCR comes from a woman over 75 with acute or convalescent COVID-19. The specimen sequenced was peripheral blood. This chain joins TRBV7-2 and TRBJ1-1; 11 positions agree with TRBD1. The CDR3 nucleotides read TGTGCCAGCAGCTTAGCGGGGGACAGGGGGGGACTCACTGAAGCTTTCTTT. It translates to CASSLAGDRGGLTEAFF.